This T cell receptor (beta chain) emerged from a study of blood T cell repertoires in COVID-19. Looking at the study overall: From T cells, B-cell-depleted T cells, or PBMCs came the material, which was cDNA or gDNA.

Only in-frame clones appear in the TCRdb table, and some are missing; sequencing was by immunoSEQ multiplex PCR. The repertoire includes roughly 80,000 clones, under 80% of them detected once, and 7.5% to 10% sits in the top ten. The CDR3 has 16 residues. The V gene lost 1 base and the J gene lost 5 bases, with 17 bases spanning the gap. Germline V gene data show CDR1 as LGHDT and CDR2 as YNNKEL (reference sequence). Sequenced: peripheral blood. This chain joins TRBV3-1 (or the pseudogene TRBV3-2) and TRBJ1-1; D is unresolved. The TCR was taken from a human donor in a cohort sampled during active COVID-19. This CDR3 reads CASSQVGTAGATEAFF. The CDR3 DNA reads TGTGCCAGCAGCCAAGTCGGCACAGCGGGAGCGACTGAAGCTTTCTTT.